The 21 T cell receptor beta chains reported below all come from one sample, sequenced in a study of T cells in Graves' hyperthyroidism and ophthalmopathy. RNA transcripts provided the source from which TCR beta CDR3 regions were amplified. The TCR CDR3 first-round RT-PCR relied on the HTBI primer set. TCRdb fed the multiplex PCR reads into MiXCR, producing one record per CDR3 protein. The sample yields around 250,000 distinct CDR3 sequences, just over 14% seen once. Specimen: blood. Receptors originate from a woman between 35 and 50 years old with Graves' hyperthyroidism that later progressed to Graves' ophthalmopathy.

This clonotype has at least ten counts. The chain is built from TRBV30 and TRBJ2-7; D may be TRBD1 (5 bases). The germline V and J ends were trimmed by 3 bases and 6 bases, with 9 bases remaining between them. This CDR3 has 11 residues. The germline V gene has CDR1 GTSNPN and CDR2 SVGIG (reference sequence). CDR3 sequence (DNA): TGTGCCTGGAGGCAGGGCTTCGAGCAGTACTTC. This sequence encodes CAWRQGFEQYF.

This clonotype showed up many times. DNA for the CDR3: TGTGCCAGCAGCTTTGCGGGAGACGGCACAGATACGCAGTATTTT. Translated, it gives CASSFAGDGTDTQYF. The chain employs TRBV5-8 and TRBJ2-3; TRBD2 agrees at 7 bases. Germline V gene sequence: CDR1 SGHTS, CDR2 YDEGEE. The CDR3 is 15 amino acids. V lost 2 bases and J lost 1; bases outside the gene matches: 4.

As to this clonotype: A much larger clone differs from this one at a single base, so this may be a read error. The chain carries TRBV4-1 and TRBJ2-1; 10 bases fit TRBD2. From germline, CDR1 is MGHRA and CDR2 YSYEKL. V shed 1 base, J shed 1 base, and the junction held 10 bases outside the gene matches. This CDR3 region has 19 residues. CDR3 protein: CASSQVASGSPLSYNEQFF. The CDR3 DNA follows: TGCGCCAGCAGCCAAGTCGCTAGCGGGAGCCCCTTATCCTACAATGAGCAGTTCTTC.

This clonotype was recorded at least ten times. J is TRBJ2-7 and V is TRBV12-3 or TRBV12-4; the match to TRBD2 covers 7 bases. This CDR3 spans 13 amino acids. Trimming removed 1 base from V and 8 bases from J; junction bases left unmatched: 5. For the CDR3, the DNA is TGTGCCAGCAGTTTAGAGCCGGGGGGTCAGCAGTACTTC. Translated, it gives CASSLEPGGQQYF.

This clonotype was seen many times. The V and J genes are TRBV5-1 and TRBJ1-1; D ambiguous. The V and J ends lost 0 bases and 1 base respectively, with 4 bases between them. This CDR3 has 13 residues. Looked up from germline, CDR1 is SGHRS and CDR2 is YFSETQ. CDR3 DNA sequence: TGCGCCAGCAGCTTGGTGGCGAACACTGAAGCTTTCTTT. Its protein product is CASSLVANTEAFF.

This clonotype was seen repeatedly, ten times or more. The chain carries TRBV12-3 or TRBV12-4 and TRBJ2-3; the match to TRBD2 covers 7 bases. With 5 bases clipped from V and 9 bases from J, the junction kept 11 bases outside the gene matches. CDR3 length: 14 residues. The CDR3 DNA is TGTGCCAGCAGTCCGACCTCTGAGCGGGGCACGCAGTATTTT. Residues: CASSPTSERGTQYF.

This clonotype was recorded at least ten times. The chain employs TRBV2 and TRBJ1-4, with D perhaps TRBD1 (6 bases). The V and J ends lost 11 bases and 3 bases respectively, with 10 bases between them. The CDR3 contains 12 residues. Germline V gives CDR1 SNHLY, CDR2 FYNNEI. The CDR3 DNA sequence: TGTGCCGGGGAGGGGGCTAATGAAAAACTGTTTTTT. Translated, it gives CAGEGANEKLFF. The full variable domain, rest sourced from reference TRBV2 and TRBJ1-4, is EPEVTQTPSHQVTQMGQEVILRCVPISNHLYFYWYRQILGQKVEFLVSFYNNEISEKSEIFDDQFSVERPDGSNFTLKIRSTKLEDSAMYFCAGEGANEKLFFGSGTQLSVL.

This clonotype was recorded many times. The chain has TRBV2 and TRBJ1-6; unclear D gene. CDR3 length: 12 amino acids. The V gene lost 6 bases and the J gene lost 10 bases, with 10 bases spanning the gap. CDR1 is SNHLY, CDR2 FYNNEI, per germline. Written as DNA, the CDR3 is TGTGCCAGCAGGCCCGAAGACTCACCCCTCCACTTT. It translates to CASRPEDSPLHF.

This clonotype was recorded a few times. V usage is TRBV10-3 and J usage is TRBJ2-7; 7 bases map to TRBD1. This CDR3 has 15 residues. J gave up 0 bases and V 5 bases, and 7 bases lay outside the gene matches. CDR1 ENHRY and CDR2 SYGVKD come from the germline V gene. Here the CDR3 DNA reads TGTGCCATCAGTAACACAGGGGTGAGCTCCTACGAGCAGTACTTC. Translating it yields CAISNTGVSSYEQYF.

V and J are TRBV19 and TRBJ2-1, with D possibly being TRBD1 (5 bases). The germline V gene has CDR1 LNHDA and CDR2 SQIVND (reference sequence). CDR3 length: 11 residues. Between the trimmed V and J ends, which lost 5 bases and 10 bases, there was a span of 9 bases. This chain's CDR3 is CASSGALEQFF. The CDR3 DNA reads TGTGCCAGTAGTGGGGCATTGGAGCAGTTCTTC.

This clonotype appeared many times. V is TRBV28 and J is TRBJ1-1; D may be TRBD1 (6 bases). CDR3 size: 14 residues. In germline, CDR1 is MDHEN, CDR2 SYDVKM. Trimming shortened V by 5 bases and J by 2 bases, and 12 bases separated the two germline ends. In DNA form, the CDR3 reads TGTGCCAGCAGTCCCAGGGGATTTAACACTGAAGCTTTCTTT. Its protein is CASSPRGFNTEAFF.

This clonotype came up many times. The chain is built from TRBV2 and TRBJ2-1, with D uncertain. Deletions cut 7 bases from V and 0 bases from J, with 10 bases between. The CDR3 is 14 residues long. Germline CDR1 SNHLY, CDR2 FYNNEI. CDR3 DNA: TGTGCCAGCAAGCTAGATTCCTCCTACAATGAGCAGTTCTTC. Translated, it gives CASKLDSSYNEQFF.

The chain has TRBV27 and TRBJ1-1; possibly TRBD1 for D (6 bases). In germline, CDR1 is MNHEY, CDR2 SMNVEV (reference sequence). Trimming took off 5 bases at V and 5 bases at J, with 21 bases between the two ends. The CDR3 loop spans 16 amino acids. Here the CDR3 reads CASSLQSGTIRTEAFF. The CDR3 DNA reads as TGTGCCAGCAGTCTCCAATCCGGGACAATTCGTACTGAAGCTTTCTTT.

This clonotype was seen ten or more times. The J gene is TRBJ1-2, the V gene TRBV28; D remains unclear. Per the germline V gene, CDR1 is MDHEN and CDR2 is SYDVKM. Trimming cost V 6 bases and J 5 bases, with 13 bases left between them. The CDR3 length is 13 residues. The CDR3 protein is CASRRRGVYGYTF. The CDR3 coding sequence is TGTGCCAGCAGGAGGCGTGGAGTTTATGGCTACACCTTC.

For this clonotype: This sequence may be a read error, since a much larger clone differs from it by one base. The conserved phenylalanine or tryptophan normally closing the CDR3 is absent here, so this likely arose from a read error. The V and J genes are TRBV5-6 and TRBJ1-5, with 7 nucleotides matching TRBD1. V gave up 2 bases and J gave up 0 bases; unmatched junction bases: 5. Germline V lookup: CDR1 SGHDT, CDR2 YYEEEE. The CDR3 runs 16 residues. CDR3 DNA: TGTGCCAGCAGCTTAGGAGGGGGCTATAGCAATCAGCCCCAGCATCTT. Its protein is CASSLGGGYSNQPQHL.

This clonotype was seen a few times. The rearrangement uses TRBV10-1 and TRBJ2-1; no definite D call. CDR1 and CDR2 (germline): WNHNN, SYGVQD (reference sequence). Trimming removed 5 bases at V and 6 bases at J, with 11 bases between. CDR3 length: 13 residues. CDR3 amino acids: CASSPSETNEQFF. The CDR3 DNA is TGCGCCAGCAGTCCCTCAGAGACCAATGAGCAGTTCTTC.

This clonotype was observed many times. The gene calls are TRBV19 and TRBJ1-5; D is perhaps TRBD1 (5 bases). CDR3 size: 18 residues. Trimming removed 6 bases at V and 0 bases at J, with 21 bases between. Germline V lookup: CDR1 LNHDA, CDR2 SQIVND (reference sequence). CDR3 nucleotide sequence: TGTGCCAGTAGCCTGGGACGGAAAACACCCGATAGCAATCAGCCCCAGCATTTT. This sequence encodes CASSLGRKTPDSNQPQHF.

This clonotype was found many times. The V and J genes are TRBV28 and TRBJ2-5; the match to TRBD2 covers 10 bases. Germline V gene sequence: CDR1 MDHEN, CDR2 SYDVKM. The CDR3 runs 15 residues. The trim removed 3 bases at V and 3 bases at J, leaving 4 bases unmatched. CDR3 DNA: TGTGCCAGCAGTTTCTGGACTAGCGGCAAAGAGACCCAGTACTTC. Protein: CASSFWTSGKETQYF.

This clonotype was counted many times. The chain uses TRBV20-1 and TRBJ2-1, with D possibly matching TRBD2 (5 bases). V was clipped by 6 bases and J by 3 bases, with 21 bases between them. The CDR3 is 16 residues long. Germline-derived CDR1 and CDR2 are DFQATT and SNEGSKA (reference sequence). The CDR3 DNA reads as TGCAGTGCCCCCGAGGTTGCGATCGAGGGCTACAATGAGCAGTTCTTC. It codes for CSAPEVAIEGYNEQFF.

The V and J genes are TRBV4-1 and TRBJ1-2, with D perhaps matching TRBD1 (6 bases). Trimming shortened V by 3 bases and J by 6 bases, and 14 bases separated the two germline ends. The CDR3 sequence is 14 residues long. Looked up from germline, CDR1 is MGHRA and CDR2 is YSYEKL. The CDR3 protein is CASSQYGPGDGYTF. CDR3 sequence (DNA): TGCGCCAGCAGCCAGTATGGGCCAGGGGATGGCTACACCTTC.

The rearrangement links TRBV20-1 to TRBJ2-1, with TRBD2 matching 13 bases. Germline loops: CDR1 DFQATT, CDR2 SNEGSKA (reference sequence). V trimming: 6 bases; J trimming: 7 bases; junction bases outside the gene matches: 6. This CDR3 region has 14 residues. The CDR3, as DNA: TGCAGTGCCACTAGCGGGAGGGCCAGAAATGAGCAGTTCTTC. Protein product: CSATSGRARNEQFF.